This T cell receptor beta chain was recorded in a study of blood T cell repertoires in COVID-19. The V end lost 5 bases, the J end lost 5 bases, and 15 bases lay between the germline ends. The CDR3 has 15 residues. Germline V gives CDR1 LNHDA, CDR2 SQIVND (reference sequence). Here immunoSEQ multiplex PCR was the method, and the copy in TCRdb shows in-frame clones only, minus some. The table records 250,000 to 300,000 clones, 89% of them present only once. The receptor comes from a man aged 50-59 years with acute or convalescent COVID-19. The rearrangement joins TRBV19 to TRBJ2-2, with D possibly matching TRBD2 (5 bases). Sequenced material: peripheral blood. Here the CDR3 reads CASSVTGSGTGELFF. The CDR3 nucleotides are TGTGCCAGTAGTGTGACGGGGTCGGGTACCGGGGAGCTGTTTTTT.